This T cell receptor beta chain originates from a study of glioma-infiltrating T cells after dendritic cell vaccination (dated by TCRdb to about 2016). Background for the entire study: The cohort included 15 or so glioblastoma patients drawn from Phase I and II dendritic cell vaccination trials, of whom 9 were newly diagnosed and 6 had recurrent disease. Between about 2002 and 2013, the patients were given dendritic cell vaccination pulsed with autologous tumor lysate. To make the vaccine, monocyte-derived dendritic cells were cultured for less than nine days with IL-4 and GM-CSF and then pulsed overnight with autologous tumor lysate. Three intradermal dendritic cell vaccine injections were administered to patients at biweekly intervals in the arm below the axilla. Tumor-infiltrating lymphocyte content was quantified and tumor and blood repertoires were compared in dendritic cell-vaccinated glioblastoma patients by deep sequencing of TCR beta CDR3 regions. Survival after dendritic cell vaccination was correlated with TCR sequencing metrics such as TIL content and the overlap between tumor and blood repertoires.

Beyond this particular receptor, the publication reports: The cohort was small and heterogeneous, with few patients having full blood and tumor sets and even fewer initial-recurrent tumor pairs. The response model built on TCR overlap across three groups was characterized as speculative, with prospective validation still needed. No direct relationship between TCR clonality and survival was found, suggesting that a diverse polyclonal response may matter. Higher estimated pretreatment TIL content predicted longer time to progression and overall survival after dendritic cell vaccination.

Remarks on this clone: The target of this receptor is not known. No much larger clone is present one base from it, and per-base qualities are unavailable.

The sample's time point, from its label and the paper: after dendritic cell vaccination, including at tumor progression/relapse. To be selected, patients needed enough residual fresh-frozen tumor tissue and more than two years of available survival data. An isocitrate dehydrogenase mutation was not carried by any of the glioblastoma patients, although molecular status was otherwise variable. PBMC collection took place before vaccination, two weeks after the third vaccination, and at tumor progression if progression occurred. Genomic DNA was extracted with the Qiagen DNeasy Blood extraction Kit. Using the immunoSEQ assay, TCRB CDR3 regions were amplified from approximately 1.9 micrograms of genomic DNA, or from all available DNA when less than that was on hand. Multiplex PCR used 60 forward primers for TCR V beta segments and 13 reverse primers for J beta segments. To estimate reads per starting template, synthetic control templates were spiked into each sample at limiting dilution. Reads of 87 bp were generated by sequencing on the Illumina HiSeq System. The study's processing was this. PCR and sequencing errors were removed by a nearest neighbor algorithm that merged closely related sequences. TCR overlap was measured as the percentage of unique tumor TCR beta sequences that were also present in the peripheral blood of the same patient. This immuneACCESS table, as held by TCRdb, lists in-frame sequences with V and J called but not all clones. Of the missing ones, under half trace to an unresolved V gene in checked studies; the others have no known cause. D and trimming were read from the DNA, whereas the V and J calls and clone size are those reported in that table. For this sample the table gives roughly 85,000 clones, of which 85% were detected only once. In total, the top ten clones hold roughly 8.4% of the sample.

Between the V and J ends, shortened by 6 bases and 7 bases respectively, the junction contains 16 bases. Including the terminal cysteine and phenylalanine, the CDR3 comprises 15 residues. Only CDR3 DNA is held: 45 bases, read in frame from base 1. According to the germline V gene, CDR1 reads MNHEY and CDR2 reads SVGAGI. Material: blood, obtained after dendritic cell vaccination. The chain links TRBV6-5 with TRBJ1-6, with a tentative D gene TRBD1 over 5 matching bases. This clonotype was sampled from a human donor with glioblastoma. CDR3 loop: CASRTPRTLNSPLHF. The DNA sequence follows: TGTGCCAGCAGAACGCCCAGGACACTCAATTCACCCCTCCACTTT.